This T cell receptor (beta chain) was recorded in a study of CXCR3-negative and CXCR3-positive naive CD8 T cells. A word on this clonotype: Antigen: not known.

Study-wide findings and caveats: More hydrophobic TRB CDR3s were found in CXCR3-positive naive cells than in CXCR3-negative naive cells.

UMI-labeled TRB cDNA libraries were prepared by 5' RACE. TCRdb re-called the 5' RACE reads and shows each CDR3 protein once, DNA omitted. The sample's table shows 85,000 to 120,000 distinct CDR3 sequences. The CDR3 loop spans 15 amino acids. Germline assignment: CDR1 SGDLS and CDR2 YYNGEE. This receptor was identified in a human donor in good health. Some clones in this sample may be carry-over from other donors' samples. The specimen sequenced was naive CXCR3+ CD8+ T cells from blood. The subset is: CD45RO-CCR7+CD27+CD95- naive CD8+ T cells expressing CXCR3 (TNR3+). This rearrangement joins TRBV9 to TRBJ2-7. The CDR3 region is CASSVATGSSYEQYF.